The rows below give T cell receptor beta chains drawn from one sample of a study of T cell responses to AZD1222 COVID-19 vaccine. Clones were read by immunoSEQ multiplex PCR, and TCRdb kept only the in-frame ones, dropping some. The sample consists of around 74,000 clones, under 95% of them appearing once. The material sequenced was peripheral blood, taken on day 0 of MenACWY control vaccination. The source is an adult in good health. Each CDR3 is given with its conserved first and last residue. A D gene is named only where the DNA matches it firmly. Clone size is not always given. Where it is, it says once, few, many or a class for expanded clones.

v_call,j_call,clone_size,d_call,cdr3_aa,cdr3_nt
TRBV19,TRBJ2-3,NA,NA,CASSIDAGNTDTQYF,TGTGCCAGTAGTATAGACGCAGGGAACACAGATACGCAGTATTTT
TRBV18,TRBJ1-4,NA,NA,CASSHTETGGKLFF,TGTGCCAGCTCACACACAGAGACGGGGGGAAAACTGTTTTTT
TRBV5-4,TRBJ2-7,NA,NA,CASSPKEGLVYEQYF,TGTGCCAGCAGCCCGAAGGAGGGTCTGGTCTACGAGCAGTACTTC
TRBV6-4,TRBJ2-1,NA,NA,CASSDSNGPNEQFF,TGTGCCAGCAGTGACTCTAACGGCCCCAATGAGCAGTTCTTC
TRBV10-3,TRBJ2-3,once,NA,CAISDLRQTSTDTQYF,TGTGCCATCAGTGATCTTCGGCAGACTAGCACAGATACGCAGTATTTT
TRBV28,TRBJ2-1,few,TRBD2,CASGEAGRSYNEQFF,TGTGCCAGCGGGGAAGCGGGACGCTCCTACAATGAGCAGTTCTTC
TRBV6-2/TRBV6-3,TRBJ2-7,NA,TRBD2,CASSTLSHGLTSGGIYEQYF,TGTGCCAGCAGTACACTATCACACGGACTAACCAGCGGGGGCATCTACGAGCAGTACTTC
TRBV19,TRBJ1-3,NA,TRBD1,CASRTGPDSGNTIYF,TGTGCCAGTCGGACAGGTCCTGACTCTGGAAACACCATATATTTT
TRBV25-1,TRBJ2-2,NA,TRBD2,CASSEISGGGTGELFF,TGTGCCAGCAGTGAAATATCCGGGGGGGGCACCGGGGAGCTGTTTTTT
TRBV29-1,TRBJ2-2,NA,NA,CSVAGPLHTGELFF,TGCAGCGTTGCGGGCCCCCTCCATACCGGGGAGCTGTTTTTT
TRBV10-3,TRBJ2-7,NA,TRBD1,CATRQGLDEQYF,TGTGCCACCCGACAGGGGCTGGACGAGCAGTACTTC
TRBV7-2,TRBJ2-1,NA,TRBD1,CASSLGTGEYNEQFF,TGTGCCAGCAGCCTGGGTACAGGGGAGTACAATGAGCAGTTCTTC
TRBV2,TRBJ1-5,NA,NA,CASSERREYQPQHF,TGTGCCAGCAGTGAACGCAGGGAGTATCAGCCCCAGCATTTT
TRBV29-1,TRBJ2-1,NA,NA,CSGTYRYNEQFF,TGCAGCGGAACTTACAGGTACAATGAGCAGTTCTTC
TRBV10-1,TRBJ2-7,few,TRBD2,CASSEAGERYEQYF,TGCGCCAGCAGTGAAGCGGGAGAGCGATACGAGCAGTACTTC
TRBV5-4,TRBJ2-5,once,TRBD1,CASSLAYRGHEETQYF,TGTGCCAGCAGCTTGGCGTACAGGGGACACGAAGAGACCCAGTACTTC
TRBV12-5,TRBJ2-2,NA,NA,CASGPAARGPTGELFF,TGTGCTAGTGGTCCGGCCGCCAGGGGTCCCACCGGGGAGCTGTTTTTT
TRBV10-3,TRBJ2-3,NA,NA,CAISEPTPSTDTQYF,TGTGCCATCAGTGAGCCGACACCTAGCACAGATACGCAGTATTTT
TRBV6-5,TRBJ1-1,once,NA,CASSYSRESTEAFF,TGTGCCAGCAGTTATTCTAGGGAGAGCACTGAAGCTTTCTTT
TRBV30,TRBJ2-5,NA,TRBD2,CAWSVPGTSGGMAQYF,TGTGCCTGGAGTGTACCCGGGACTAGCGGGGGCATGGCCCAGTACTTC
TRBV6-5,TRBJ1-3,NA,NA,CASSSTGNTIYF,TGTGCCAGCAGTTCGACTGGAAACACCATATATTTT
TRBV5-4,TRBJ1-1,NA,NA,CASSWGNTEAFF,TGTGCCAGCAGCTGGGGGAACACTGAAGCTTTCTTT
TRBV2,TRBJ2-7,NA,TRBD2,CASNLGLAGVEQYF,TGTGCCAGCAACTTGGGACTAGCGGGGGTCGAGCAGTACTTC
TRBV29-1,TRBJ2-3,NA,NA,CSVEGSTDTQYF,TGCAGCGTTGAAGGGAGCACAGATACGCAGTATTTT
TRBV2,TRBJ2-3,NA,NA,CASTSLGSSTDTQYF,TGTGCCAGCACCTCCTTGGGCTCGAGCACAGATACGCAGTATTTT
TRBV2,TRBJ1-1,NA,NA,CASHPEATNTEAFF,TGTGCCAGCCACCCGGAGGCTACTAACACTGAAGCTTTCTTT
TRBV29-1,TRBJ1-3,NA,TRBD1,CSVRGTGGNTIYF,TGCAGCGTTCGAGGGACAGGTGGAAACACCATATATTTT
TRBV7-2,TRBJ1-5,NA,NA,CASSLDPGQSQHF,TGTGCCAGCAGCTTAGATCCCGGACAGTCCCAGCATTTT
TRBV7-3,TRBJ1-2,once,NA,CSLGTNYGYTF,TGTTCTCTGGGGACTAACTATGGCTACACCTTC